The clone carrying this T cell receptor beta chain was detected only a few times. Its specificity is not known. An end of the junction does not agree with germline; a read error may underlie this. CDR1 SGHAT and CDR2 FQNNGV come from the germline V gene. The CDR3 covers 11 residues. This entry belongs to a study of T-cell reconstitution after alpha-beta-depleted transplantation in children. Study-wide findings and caveats: In some patients, recipient T cells and intrathymic progenitors surviving conditioning explained high day-60 diversity. Several hundred expanded graft clones reportedly supplied alpha-beta T cells about two months after transplant. T-cell counts and diversity at one year post-transplant came mainly from newly produced T cells.

Unique molecular identifiers tagged the TCRbeta library. TCRdb re-called the PCR reads through MiXCR, storing one row per CDR3 protein. Among over 400,000 distinct CDR3 sequences, around 46% were seen once, and the ten largest hold around 29%. The sequence was obtained from a girl between 2 and 10 years old with aplastic anemia, due to receive a stem cell transplant. The rearrangement joins TRBV11-2 to TRBJ2-4, with D perhaps TRBD1 (6 bases). Sequenced material: PBMCs, taken before TCRalphabeta/CD19-depleted stem cell transplant. The CDR3 region has the DNA TGTGCCAGCAGCTTGGCAGGGGAGCGTACCTTC. Its protein product is CASSLAGERTF.